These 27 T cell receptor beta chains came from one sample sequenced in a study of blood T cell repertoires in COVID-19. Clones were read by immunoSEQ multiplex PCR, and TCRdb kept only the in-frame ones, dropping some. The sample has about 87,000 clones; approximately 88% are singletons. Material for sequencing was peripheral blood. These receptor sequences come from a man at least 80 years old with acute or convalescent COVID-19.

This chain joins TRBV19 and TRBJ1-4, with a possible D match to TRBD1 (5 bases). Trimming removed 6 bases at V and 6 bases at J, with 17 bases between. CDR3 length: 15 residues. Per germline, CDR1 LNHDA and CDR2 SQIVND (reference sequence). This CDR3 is CASRGPSWGDEKLFF. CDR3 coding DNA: TGTGCCAGTAGGGGCCCCAGTTGGGGGGATGAAAAACTGTTTTTT. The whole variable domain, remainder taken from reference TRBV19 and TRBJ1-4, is DGGITQSPKYLFRKEGQNVTLSCEQNLNHDAMYWYRQDPGQGLRLIYYSQIVNDFQKGDIAEGYSVSREKKESFPLTVTSAQKNPTAFYLCASRGPSWGDEKLFFGSGTQLSVL.

The CDR3 region has the DNA TGTGCCAGTAGTATAGAGGCCTATGGCTACACCTTC. Translating it yields CASSIEAYGYTF. V usage is TRBV19 and J usage is TRBJ1-2, with no clear D. CDR3 length equals 12 residues. The V end was cut by 0 bases, the J end by 4 bases, with 3 bases between. Germline values: CDR1 LNHDA, CDR2 SQIVND (reference sequence).

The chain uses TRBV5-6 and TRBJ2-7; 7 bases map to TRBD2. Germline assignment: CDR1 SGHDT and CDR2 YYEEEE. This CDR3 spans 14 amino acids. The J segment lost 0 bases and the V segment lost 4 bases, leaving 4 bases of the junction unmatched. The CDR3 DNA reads TGTGCCAGCAGCCCCTGGACTAGCTCCTACGAGCAGTACTTC. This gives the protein CASSPWTSSYEQYF.

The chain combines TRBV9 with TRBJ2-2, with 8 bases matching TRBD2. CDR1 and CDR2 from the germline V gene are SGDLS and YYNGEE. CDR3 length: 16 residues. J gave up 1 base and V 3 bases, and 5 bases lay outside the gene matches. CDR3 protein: CASSGLTSGNTGELFF. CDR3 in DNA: TGTGCCAGCAGCGGACTTACTAGCGGGAACACCGGGGAGCTGTTTTTT.

CDR3 protein: CASSQQGTEAFF. The CDR3 DNA follows: TGTGCCAGCTCTCAACAGGGTACTGAAGCTTTCTTT. The chain combines TRBV18 with TRBJ1-1, with D tentatively TRBD1 (6 bases). V was shortened by 6 bases and J by 5 bases, with 10 bases between the two germline ends. CDR1 is KGHSH and CDR2 is LQKENI in the germline V gene. The CDR3 runs to 12 residues.

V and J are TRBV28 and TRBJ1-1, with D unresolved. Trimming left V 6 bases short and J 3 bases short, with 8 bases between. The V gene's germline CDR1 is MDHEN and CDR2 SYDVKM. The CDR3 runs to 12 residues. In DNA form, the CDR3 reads TGTGCCAGCAGCCCGGGTTACACTGAAGCTTTCTTT. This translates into CASSPGYTEAFF.

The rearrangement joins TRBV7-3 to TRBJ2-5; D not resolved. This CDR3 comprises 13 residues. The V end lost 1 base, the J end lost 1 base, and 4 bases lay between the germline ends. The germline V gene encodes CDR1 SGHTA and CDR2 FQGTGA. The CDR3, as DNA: TGTGCCAGCAGCTTAAGGGCCCAAGAGACCCAGTACTTC. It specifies CASSLRAQETQYF. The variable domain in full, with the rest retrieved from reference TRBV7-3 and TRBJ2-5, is GAGVSQTPSNKVTEKGKYVELRCDPISGHTALYWYRQSLGQGPEFLIYFQGTGAADDSGLPNDRFFAVRPEGSVSTLKIQRTERGDSAVYLCASSLRAQETQYFGPGTRLLVL.

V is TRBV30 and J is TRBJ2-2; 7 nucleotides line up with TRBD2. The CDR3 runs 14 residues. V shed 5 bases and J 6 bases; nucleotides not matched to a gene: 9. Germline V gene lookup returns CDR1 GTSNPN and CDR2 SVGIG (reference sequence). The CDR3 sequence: CAWCGGEWAGELFF. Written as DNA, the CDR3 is TGTGCCTGGTGTGGGGGGGAGTGGGCCGGGGAGCTGTTTTTT.

This CDR3 is CASSETGFGSPQHF. DNA for the CDR3: TGTGCCAGCAGTGAAACAGGCTTCGGATCGCCCCAGCATTTT. The genes are TRBV25-1 and TRBJ1-5; tentative D call: TRBD1 (5 bases). This CDR3 has 14 residues. V dropped 2 bases and J dropped 9 bases, with 14 bases sitting between them. From germline, CDR1 is MGHDK and CDR2 SYGVNS.

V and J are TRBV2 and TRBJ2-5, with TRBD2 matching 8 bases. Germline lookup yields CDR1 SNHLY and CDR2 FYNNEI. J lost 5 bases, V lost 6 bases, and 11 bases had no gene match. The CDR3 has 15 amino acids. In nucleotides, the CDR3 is TGTGCCAGCAGCGACCACGGGGGGGGCCTGGAGACCCAGTACTTC. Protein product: CASSDHGGGLETQYF.

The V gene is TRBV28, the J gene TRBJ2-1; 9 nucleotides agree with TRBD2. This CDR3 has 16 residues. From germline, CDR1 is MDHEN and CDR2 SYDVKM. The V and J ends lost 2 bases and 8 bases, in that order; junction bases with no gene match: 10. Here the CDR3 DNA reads TGTGCCAGCAGTTTAAGGATGCGGGGGGGCCGGGATGAGCAGTTCTTC. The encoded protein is CASSLRMRGGRDEQFF.

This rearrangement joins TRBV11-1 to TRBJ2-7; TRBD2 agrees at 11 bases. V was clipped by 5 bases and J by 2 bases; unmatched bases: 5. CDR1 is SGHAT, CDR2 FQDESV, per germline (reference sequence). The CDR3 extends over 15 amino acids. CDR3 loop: CASSKLAGGTYEQYF. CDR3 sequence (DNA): TGTGCCAGCAGCAAGCTAGCGGGAGGAACCTACGAGCAGTACTTC.

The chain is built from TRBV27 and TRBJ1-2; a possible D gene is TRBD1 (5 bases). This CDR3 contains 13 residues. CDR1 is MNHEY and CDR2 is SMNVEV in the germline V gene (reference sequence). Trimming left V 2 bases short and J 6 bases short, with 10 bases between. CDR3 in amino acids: CASSLQGLDGYTF. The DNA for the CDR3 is TGTGCCAGCAGTTTACAGGGCTTGGATGGCTACACCTTC.

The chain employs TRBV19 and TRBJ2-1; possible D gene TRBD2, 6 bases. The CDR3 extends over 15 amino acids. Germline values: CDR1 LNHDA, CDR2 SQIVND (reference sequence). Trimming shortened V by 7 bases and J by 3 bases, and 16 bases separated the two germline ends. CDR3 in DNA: TGTGCCAGTACACAGGCTGCGGGAATCTACAATGAGCAGTTCTTC. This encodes CASTQAAGIYNEQFF.

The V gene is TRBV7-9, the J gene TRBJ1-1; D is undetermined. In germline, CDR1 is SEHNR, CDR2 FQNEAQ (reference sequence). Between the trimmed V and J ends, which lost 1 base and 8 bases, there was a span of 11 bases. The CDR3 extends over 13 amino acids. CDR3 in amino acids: CASSLGIRGEAFF. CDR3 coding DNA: TGTGCCAGCAGCTTAGGTATCCGTGGCGAAGCTTTCTTT.

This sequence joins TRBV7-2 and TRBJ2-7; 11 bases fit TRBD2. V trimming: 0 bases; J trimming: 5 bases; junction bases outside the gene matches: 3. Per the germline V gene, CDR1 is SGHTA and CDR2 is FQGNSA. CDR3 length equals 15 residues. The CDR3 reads CASSLASGRVNEQYF. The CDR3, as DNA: TGTGCCAGCAGCTTAGCTAGCGGGAGGGTCAACGAGCAGTACTTC.

Written as DNA, the CDR3 is TGTGCCACCAGCAGGGCTCCCCCCGGGACTAGCGGGAGCAGTCTCGAGCAGTACTTC. Translating gives CATSRAPPGTSGSSLEQYF. The chain joins TRBV15 to TRBJ2-7, with TRBD2 identical over 14 bases. Germline V gene lookup returns CDR1 LNHNV and CDR2 YYDKDF (reference sequence). The CDR3 is 19 amino acids. J lost 6 bases, V lost 3 bases, and 16 bases had no gene match.

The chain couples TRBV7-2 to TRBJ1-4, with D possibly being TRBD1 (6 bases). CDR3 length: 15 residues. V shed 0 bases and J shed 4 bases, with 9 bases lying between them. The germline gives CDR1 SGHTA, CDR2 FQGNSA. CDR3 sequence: CASSLAAGVNEKLFF. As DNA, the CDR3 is TGTGCCAGCAGCTTAGCGGCAGGGGTTAATGAAAAACTGTTTTTT.

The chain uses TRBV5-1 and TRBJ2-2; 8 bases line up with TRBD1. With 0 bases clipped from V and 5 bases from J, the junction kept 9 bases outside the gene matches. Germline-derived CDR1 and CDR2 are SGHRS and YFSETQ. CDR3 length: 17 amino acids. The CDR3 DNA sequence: TGCGCCAGCAGCTTGGAGGTCGGACAGGGAAAAACCGGGGAGCTGTTTTTT. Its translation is CASSLEVGQGKTGELFF.

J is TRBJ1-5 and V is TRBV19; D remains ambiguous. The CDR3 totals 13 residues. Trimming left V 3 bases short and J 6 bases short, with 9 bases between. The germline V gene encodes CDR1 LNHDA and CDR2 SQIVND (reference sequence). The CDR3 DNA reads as TGTGCCAGTAGTATCGAGAGTAGTCAGCCCCAGCATTTT. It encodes CASSIESSQPQHF.

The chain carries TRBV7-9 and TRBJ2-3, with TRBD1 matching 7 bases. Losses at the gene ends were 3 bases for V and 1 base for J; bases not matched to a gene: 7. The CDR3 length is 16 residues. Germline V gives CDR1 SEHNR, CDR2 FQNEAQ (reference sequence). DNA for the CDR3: TGTGCCAGCAGCTTGCCCGACAGGGTAGGCACAGATACGCAGTATTTT. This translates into CASSLPDRVGTDTQYF.

The CDR3 nucleotides read TGTGCCAGCAGCAGAACAGGGGCCACAACTAATGAAAAACTGTTTTTT. Its translation is CASSRTGATTNEKLFF. This chain connects TRBV7-9 to TRBJ1-4; 7 nucleotides match TRBD1. CDR3 length: 16 amino acids. Looked up from germline, CDR1 is SEHNR and CDR2 is FQNEAQ (reference sequence). The trim removed 5 bases at V and 0 bases at J, leaving 6 bases unmatched.

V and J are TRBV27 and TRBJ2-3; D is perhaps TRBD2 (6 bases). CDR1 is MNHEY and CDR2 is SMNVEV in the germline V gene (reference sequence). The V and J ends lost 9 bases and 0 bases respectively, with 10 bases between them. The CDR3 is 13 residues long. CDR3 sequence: CARRRDSTDTQYF. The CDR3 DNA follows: TGTGCCAGGAGGCGGGATAGCACAGATACGCAGTATTTT.

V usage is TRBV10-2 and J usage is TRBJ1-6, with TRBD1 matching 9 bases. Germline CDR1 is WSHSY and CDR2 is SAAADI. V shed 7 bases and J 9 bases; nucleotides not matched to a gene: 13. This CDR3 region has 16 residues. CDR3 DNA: TGCGCCAGCACCCAAGGAGAGGACAGGGGATTTTCACCCCTCCACTTT. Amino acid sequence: CASTQGEDRGFSPLHF.

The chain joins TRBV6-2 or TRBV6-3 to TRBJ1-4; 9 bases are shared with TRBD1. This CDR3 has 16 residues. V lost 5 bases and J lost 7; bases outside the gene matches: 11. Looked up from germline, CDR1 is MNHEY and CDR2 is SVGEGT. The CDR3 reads CASSITGGSNGEKLFF. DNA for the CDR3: TGTGCCAGCAGTATAACAGGGGGCTCAAACGGTGAAAAACTGTTTTTT.

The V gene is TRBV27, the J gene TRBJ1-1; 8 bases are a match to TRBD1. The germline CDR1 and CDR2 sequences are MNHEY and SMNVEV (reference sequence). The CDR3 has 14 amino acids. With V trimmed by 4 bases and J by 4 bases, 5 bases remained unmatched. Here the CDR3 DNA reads TGTGCCAGCAGTTGGACAGGGTTTGGCACTGAAGCTTTCTTT. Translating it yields CASSWTGFGTEAFF.

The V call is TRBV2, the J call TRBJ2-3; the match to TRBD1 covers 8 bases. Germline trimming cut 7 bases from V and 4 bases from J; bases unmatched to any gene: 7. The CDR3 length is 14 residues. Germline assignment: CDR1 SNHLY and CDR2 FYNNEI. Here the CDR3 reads CASKSDREADTQYF. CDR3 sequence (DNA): TGTGCCAGCAAATCGGACAGGGAGGCAGATACGCAGTATTTT.